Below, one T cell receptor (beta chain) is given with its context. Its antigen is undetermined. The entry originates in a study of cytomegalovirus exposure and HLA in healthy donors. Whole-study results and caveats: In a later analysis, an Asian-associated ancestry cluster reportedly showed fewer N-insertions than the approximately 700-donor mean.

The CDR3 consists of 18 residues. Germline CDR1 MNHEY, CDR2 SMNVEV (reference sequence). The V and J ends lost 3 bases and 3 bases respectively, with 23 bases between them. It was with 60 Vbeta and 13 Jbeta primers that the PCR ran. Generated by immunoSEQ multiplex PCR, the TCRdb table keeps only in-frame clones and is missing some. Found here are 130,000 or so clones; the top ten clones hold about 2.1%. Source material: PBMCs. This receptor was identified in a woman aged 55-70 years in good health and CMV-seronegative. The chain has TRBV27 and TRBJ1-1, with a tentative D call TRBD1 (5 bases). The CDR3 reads CASSFGLPRGSRDTEAFF. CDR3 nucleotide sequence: TGTGCCAGCAGTTTTGGTCTGCCTAGGGGAAGTAGGGACACTGAAGCTTTCTTT.